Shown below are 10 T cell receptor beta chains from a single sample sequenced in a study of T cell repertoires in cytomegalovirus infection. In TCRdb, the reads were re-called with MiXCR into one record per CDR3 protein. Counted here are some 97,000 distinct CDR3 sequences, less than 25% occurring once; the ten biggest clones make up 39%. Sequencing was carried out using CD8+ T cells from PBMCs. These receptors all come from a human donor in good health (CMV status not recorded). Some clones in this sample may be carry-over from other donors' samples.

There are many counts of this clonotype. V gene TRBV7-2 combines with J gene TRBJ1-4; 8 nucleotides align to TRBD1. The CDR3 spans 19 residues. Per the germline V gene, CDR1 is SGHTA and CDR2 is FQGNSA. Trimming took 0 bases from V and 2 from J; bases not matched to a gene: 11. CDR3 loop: CASSLAAGQGALTNEKLFF. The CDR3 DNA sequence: TGTGCCAGCAGCTTAGCGGCGGGGCAGGGGGCGCTTACTAATGAAAAACTGTTTTTT.

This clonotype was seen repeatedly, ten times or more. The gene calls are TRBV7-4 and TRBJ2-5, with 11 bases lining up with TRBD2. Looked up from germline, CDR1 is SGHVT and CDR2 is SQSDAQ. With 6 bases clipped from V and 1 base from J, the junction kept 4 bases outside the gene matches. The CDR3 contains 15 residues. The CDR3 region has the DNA TGTGCCAGCAGAGGGACTAGCGGTTTCCAAGAGACCCAGTACTTC. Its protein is CASRGTSGFQETQYF.

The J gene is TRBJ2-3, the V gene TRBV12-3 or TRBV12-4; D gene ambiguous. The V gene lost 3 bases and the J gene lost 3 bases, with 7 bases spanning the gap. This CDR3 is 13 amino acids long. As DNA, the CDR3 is TGTGCCAGCAGTTTTCAGGTTACAGATACGCAGTATTTT. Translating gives CASSFQVTDTQYF.

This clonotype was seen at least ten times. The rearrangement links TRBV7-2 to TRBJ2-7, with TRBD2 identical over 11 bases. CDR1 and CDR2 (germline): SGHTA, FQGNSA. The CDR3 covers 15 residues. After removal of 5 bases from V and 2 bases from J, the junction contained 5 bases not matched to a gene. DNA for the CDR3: TGTGCCAGCAGCCCGACTAGCGGGGCCACCTACGAGCAGTACTTC. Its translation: CASSPTSGATYEQYF. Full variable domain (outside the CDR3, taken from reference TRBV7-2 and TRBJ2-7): GAGVSQSPSNKVTEKGKDVELRCDPISGHTALYWYRQSLGQGLEFLIYFQGNSAPDKSGLPSDRFSAERTGGSVSTLTIQRTQQEDSAVYLCASSPTSGATYEQYFGPGTRLTVT.

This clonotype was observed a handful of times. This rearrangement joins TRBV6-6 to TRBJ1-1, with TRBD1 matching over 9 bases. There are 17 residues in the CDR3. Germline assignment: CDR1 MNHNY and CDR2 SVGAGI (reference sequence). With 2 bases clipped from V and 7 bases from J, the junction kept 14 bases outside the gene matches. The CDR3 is CASSYLTRDRDGGEAFF. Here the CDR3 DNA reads TGTGCCAGCAGTTACCTGACCCGGGACAGGGATGGGGGTGAAGCTTTCTTT.

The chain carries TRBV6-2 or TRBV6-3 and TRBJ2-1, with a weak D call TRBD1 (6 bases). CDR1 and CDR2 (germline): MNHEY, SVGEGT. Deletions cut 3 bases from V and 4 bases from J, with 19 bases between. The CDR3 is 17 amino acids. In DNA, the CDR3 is TGTGCCAGCAGTTATACGCGAACAGGGAGCTTATACAATGAGCAGTTCTTC. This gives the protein CASSYTRTGSLYNEQFF.

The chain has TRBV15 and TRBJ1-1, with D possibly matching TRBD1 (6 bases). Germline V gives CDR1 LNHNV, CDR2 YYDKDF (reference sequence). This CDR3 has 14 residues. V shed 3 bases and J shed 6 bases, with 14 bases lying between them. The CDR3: CATSSSTGLPEAFF. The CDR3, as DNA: TGTGCCACCAGCAGTTCAACAGGGCTCCCTGAAGCTTTCTTT.

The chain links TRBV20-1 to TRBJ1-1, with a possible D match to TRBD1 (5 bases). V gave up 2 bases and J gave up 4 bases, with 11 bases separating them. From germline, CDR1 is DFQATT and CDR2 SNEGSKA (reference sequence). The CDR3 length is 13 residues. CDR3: CSARSITGTEAFF. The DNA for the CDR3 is TGCAGTGCTAGATCTATAACAGGCACTGAAGCTTTCTTT.

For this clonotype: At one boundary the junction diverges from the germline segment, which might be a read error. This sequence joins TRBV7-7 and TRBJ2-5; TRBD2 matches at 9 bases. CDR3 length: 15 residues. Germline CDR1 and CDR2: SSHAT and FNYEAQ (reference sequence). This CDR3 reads CASSLARTSEETQYF. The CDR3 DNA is TGTGCTAGCAGCTTAGCGAGGACTAGCGAAGAGACCCAGTACTTC.

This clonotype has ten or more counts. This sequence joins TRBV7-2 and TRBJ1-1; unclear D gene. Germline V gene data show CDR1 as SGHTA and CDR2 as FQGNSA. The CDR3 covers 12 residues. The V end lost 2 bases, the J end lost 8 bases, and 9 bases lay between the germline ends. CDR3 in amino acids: CASSLWTDEAFF. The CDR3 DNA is TGTGCCAGCAGCTTATGGACGGACGAAGCTTTCTTT.